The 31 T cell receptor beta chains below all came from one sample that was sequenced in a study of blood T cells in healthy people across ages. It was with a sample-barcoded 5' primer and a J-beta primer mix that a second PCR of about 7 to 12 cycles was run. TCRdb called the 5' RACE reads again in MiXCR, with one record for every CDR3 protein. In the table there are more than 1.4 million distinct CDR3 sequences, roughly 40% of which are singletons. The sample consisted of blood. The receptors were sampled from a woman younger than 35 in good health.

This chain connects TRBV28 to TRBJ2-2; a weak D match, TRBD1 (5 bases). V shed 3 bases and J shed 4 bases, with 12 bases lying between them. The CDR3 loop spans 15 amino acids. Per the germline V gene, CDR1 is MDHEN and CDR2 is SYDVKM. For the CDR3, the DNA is TGTGCCAGCAGTTTGGTGCAGGGCAGCACCGGGGAGCTGTTTTTT. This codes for CASSLVQGSTGELFF.

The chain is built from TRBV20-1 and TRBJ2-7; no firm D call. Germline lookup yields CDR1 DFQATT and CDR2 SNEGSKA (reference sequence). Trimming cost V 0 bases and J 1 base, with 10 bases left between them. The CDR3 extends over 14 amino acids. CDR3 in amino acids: CSAREMGSSYEQYF. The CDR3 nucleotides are TGCAGTGCTAGAGAAATGGGCAGTTCCTACGAGCAGTACTTC.

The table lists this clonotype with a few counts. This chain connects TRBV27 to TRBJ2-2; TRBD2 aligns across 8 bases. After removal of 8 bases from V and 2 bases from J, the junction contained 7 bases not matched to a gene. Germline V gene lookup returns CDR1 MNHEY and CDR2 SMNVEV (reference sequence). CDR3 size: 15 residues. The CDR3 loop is CASSNVAGNTGELFF. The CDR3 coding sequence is TGTGCCAGCTCCAACGTAGCGGGAAACACCGGGGAGCTGTTTTTT.

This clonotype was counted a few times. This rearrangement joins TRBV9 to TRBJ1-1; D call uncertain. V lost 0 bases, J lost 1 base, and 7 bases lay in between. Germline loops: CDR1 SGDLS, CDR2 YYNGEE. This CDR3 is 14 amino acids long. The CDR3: CASSVVTANTEAFF. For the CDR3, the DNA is TGTGCCAGCAGCGTAGTAACGGCGAACACTGAAGCTTTCTTT.

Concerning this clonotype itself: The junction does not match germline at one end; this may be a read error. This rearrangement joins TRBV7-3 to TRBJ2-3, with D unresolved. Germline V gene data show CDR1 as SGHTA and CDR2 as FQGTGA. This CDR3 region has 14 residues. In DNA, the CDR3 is TGTGCCAGCAGCTTCGGAGCGAGCACAGATACGCGGTATTTT. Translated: CASSFGASTDTRYF.

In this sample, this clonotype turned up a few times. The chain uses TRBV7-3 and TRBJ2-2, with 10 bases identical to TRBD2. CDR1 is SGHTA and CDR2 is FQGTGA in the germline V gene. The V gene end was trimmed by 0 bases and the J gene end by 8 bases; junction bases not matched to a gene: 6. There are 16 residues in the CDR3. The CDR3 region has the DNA TGTGCCAGCAGCTTAACGACAGCGGGAGGGATTGGGGAGCTGTTTTTT. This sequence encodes CASSLTTAGGIGELFF.

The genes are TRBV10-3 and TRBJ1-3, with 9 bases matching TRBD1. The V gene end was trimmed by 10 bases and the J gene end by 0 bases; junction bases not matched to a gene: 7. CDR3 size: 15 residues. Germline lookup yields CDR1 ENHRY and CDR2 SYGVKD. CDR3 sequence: CATRTGETSGNTIYF. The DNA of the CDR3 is TGTGCCACTAGGACAGGGGAGACCTCTGGAAACACCATATATTTT.

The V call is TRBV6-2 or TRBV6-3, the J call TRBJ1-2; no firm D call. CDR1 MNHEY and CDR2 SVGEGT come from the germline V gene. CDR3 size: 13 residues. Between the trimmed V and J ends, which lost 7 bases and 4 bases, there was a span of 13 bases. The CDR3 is CASTIDESYGYTF. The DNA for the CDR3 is TGTGCCAGCACCATTGATGAGTCCTATGGCTACACCTTC.

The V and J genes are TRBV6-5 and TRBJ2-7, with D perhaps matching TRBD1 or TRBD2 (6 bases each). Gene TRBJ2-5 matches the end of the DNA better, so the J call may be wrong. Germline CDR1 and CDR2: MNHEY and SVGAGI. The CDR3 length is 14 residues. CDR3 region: CASRRDTAGETQYF. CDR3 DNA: TGTGCCAGCAGGAGGGACACCGCGGGGGAGACCCAGTACTTC.

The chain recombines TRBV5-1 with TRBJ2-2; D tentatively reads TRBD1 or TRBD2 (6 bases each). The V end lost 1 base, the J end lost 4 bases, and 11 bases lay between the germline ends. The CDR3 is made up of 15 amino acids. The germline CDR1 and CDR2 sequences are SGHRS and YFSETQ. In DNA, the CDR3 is TGCGCCAGCAGCTTGTGGAAGGGGGGCACCGGGGAGCTGTTTTTT. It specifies CASSLWKGGTGELFF. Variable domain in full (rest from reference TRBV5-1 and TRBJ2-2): KAGVTQTPRYLIKTRGQQVTLSCSPISGHRSVSWYQQTPGQGLQFLFEYFSETQRNKGNFPGRFSGRQFSNSRSEMNVSTLELGDSALYLCASSLWKGGTGELFFGEGSRLTVL.

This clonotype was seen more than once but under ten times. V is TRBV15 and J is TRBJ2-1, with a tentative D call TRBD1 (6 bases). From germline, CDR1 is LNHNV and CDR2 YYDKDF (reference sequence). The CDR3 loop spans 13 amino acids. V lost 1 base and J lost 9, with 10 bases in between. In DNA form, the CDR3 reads TGTGCCACCAGCAGAGGTACAGGGCTTGAGCAGTTCTTC. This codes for CATSRGTGLEQFF.

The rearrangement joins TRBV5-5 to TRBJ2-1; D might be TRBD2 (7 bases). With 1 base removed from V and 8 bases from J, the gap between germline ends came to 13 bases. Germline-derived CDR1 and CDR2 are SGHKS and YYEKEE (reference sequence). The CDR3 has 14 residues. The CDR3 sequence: CASSLPGGRDEQFF. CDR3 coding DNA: TGTGCCAGCAGCTTGCCGGGGGGCAGGGATGAGCAGTTCTTC.

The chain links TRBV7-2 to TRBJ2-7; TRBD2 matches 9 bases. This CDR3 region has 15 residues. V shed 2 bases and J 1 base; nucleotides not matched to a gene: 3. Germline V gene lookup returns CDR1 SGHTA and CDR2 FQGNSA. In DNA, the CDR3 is TGTGCCAGCAGCTTAAATAGCGGGGGTTCCTACGAGCAGTACTTC. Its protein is CASSLNSGGSYEQYF. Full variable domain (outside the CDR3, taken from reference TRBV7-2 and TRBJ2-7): GAGVSQSPSNKVTEKGKDVELRCDPISGHTALYWYRQSLGQGLEFLIYFQGNSAPDKSGLPSDRFSAERTGGSVSTLTIQRTQQEDSAVYLCASSLNSGGSYEQYFGPGTRLTVT.

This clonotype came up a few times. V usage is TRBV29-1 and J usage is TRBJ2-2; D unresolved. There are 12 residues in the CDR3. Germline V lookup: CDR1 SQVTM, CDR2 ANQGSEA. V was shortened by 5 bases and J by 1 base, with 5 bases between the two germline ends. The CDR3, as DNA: TGCAGCGTTCCCAGGAACACCGGGGAGCTGTTTTTT. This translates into CSVPRNTGELFF.

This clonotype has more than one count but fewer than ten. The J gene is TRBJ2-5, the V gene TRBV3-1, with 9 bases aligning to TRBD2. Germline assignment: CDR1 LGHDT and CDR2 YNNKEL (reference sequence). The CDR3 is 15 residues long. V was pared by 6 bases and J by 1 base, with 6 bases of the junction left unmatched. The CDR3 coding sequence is TGTGCCAGCAGTCGACTAGCGGATCTCCAAGAGACCCAGTACTTC. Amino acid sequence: CASSRLADLQETQYF.

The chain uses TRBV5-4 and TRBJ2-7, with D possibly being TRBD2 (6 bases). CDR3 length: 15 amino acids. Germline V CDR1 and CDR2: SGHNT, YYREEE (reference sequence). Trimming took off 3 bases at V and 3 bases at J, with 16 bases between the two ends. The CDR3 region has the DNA TGTGCCAGCAGCTCAGACCCCGGGACTTTCTACGAGCAGTACTTC. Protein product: CASSSDPGTFYEQYF.

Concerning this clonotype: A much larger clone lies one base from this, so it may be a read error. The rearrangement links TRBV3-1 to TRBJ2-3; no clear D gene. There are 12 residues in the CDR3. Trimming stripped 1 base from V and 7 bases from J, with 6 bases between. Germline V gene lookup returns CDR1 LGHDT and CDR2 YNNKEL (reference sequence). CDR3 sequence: CASSQVINTQYF. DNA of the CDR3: TGTGCCAGCAGCCAAGTTATAAATACGCAGTATTTT.

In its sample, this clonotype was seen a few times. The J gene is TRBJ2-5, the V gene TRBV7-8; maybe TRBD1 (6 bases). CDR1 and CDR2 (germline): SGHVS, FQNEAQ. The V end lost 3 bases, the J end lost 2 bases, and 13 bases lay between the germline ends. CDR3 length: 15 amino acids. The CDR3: CASSLYTRGQETQYF. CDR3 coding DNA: TGTGCCAGCAGCTTGTATACGAGGGGGCAAGAGACCCAGTACTTC.

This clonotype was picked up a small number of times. CDR3 nucleotides: TGCAGCGTTGATGGCGGGAACAAAAACATTCAGTACTTC. It codes for CSVDGGNKNIQYF. The chain has TRBV29-1 and TRBJ2-4, with TRBD2 as a possible D gene (6 bases). The CDR3 covers 13 residues. CDR1 is SQVTM, CDR2 ANQGSEA, per germline. With 3 bases removed from V and 3 bases from J, the gap between germline ends came to 9 bases.

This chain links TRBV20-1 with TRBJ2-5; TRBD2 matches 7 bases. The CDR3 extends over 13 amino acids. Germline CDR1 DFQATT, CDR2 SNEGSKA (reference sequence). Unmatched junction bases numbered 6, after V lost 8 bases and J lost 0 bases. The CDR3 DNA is TGCAGTTATCCTAGCGGAAACCAAGAGACCCAGTACTTC. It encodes CSYPSGNQETQYF.

DNA of the CDR3: TGTGCCAGCAGCAAACAAAAGCCCCCCGGGGGCTACACCTTC. Amino acid sequence: CASSKQKPPGGYTF. The rearrangement uses TRBV21-1 and TRBJ1-2; TRBD1 reflects the table's D call only, with no check against the DNA. TRBV21-1 is annotated as a pseudogene. The CDR3 consists of 14 residues.

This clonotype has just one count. CDR3 in amino acids: CSAGRAYNEQFF. DNA for the CDR3: TGCAGTGCTGGTAGGGCCTACAATGAGCAGTTCTTC. The chain has TRBV20-1 and TRBJ2-1; D uncertain. V was pared by 5 bases and J by 2 bases, with 7 bases between. Germline-derived CDR1 and CDR2 are DFQATT and SNEGSKA (reference sequence). There are 12 residues in the CDR3.

This chain's CDR3 is CASSPEGSRQPQHF. As DNA, the CDR3 is TGTGCCAGCAGTCCCGAAGGTTCCCGGCAGCCCCAGCATTTT. V and J are TRBV12-3 or TRBV12-4 and TRBJ1-5; D remains unclear. The CDR3 runs 14 residues. Between the trimmed V and J ends, which lost 5 bases and 7 bases, there was a span of 15 bases.

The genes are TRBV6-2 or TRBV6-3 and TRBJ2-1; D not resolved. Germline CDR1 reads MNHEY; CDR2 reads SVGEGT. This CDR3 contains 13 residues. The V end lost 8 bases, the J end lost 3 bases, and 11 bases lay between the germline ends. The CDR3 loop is CASAMTNYNEQFF. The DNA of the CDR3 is TGTGCCAGCGCCATGACAAACTACAATGAGCAGTTCTTC.

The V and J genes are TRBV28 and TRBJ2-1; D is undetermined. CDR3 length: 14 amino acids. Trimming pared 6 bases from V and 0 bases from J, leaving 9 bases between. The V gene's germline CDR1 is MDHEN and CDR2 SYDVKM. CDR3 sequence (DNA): TGTGCCAGCAGGACGGACGCCTCCTACAATGAGCAGTTCTTC. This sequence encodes CASRTDASYNEQFF. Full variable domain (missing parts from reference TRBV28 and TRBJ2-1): DVKVTQSSRYLVKRTGEKVFLECVQDMDHENMFWYRQDPGLGLRLIYFSYDVKMKEKGDIPEGYSVSREKKERFSLILESASTNQTSMYLCASRTDASYNEQFFGPGTRLTVL.

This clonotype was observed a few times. The CDR3 DNA sequence: TGTGCCATCAGTGAGTATGGTAGCAGAGAAGACAATGAGCAGTTCTTC. It encodes CAISEYGSREDNEQFF. The chain carries TRBV10-3 and TRBJ2-1; D is unresolved. Germline V lookup: CDR1 ENHRY, CDR2 SYGVKD. V lost 1 base to trimming and J lost 5 bases, with 15 bases between them. This CDR3 is built from 16 residues.

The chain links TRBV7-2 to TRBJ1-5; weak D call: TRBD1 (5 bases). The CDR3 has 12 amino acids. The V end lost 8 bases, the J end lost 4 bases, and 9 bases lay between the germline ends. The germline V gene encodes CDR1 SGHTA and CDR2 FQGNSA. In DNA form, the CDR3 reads TGTGCCAGCGGGGCGGTGAATCAGCCCCAGCATTTT. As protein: CASGAVNQPQHF. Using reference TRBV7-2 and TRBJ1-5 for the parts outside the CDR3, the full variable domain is GAGVSQSPSNKVTEKGKDVELRCDPISGHTALYWYRQSLGQGLEFLIYFQGNSAPDKSGLPSDRFSAERTGGSVSTLTIQRTQQEDSAVYLCASGAVNQPQHFGDGTRLSIL.

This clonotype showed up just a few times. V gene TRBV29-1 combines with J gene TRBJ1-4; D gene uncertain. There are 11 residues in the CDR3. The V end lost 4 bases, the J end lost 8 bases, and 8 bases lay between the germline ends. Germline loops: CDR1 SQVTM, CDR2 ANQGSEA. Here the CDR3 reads CSVAVGEKLFF. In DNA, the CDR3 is TGCAGCGTTGCGGTTGGGGAAAAACTGTTTTTT.

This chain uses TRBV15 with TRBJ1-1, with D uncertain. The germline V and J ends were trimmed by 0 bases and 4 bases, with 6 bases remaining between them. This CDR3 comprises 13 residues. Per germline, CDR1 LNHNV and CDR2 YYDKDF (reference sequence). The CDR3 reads CATSREGGTEAFF. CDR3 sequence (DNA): TGTGCCACCAGCAGAGAAGGCGGCACTGAAGCTTTCTTT.

CDR3 sequence (DNA): TGTGCCAGCAGCTTACCTCACGGGGGGGAGCAGTACTTC. Translated, it gives CASSLPHGGEQYF. The chain carries TRBV5-4 and TRBJ2-7; the match to TRBD2 covers 7 bases. Germline CDR1 is SGHNT and CDR2 is YYREEE (reference sequence). The ends lost 2 bases at V and 7 bases at J; junction bases unmatched: 6. This CDR3 is built from 13 residues.

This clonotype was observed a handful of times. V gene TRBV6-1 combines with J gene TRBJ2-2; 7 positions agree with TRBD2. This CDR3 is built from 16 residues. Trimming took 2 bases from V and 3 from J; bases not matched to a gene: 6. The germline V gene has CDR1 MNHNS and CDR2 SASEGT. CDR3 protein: CASSEHPGGDTGELFF. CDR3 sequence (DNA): TGTGCCAGCAGTGAACACCCTGGGGGGGACACCGGGGAGCTGTTTTTT.